The present TCR beta chain was sequenced within a study of T cells in Graves' hyperthyroidism and ophthalmopathy (dated by TCRdb to about 2019). About the study as a whole: Peripheral blood samples were taken at initial diagnosis, before any treatment was given. Whether ophthalmopathy could be predicted prospectively was tested in an independent validation cohort made up of some 20 hyperthyroidism patients plus 17 patients who later progressed to ophthalmopathy. The approximately 100 discovery patients were divided at random into training and test sets in a 7:3 ratio. Once sampling was done, hyperthyroidism patients were given methimazole at a starting dose of 30 mg daily, whereas ophthalmopathy patients were given high-dose intravenous methylprednisolone. In addition, the study compared T-cell repertoires in thyroid tissue and in blood from a handful of Graves' hyperthyroidism patients. A discovery cohort of about a hundred patients, 43 with Graves' ophthalmopathy and 55 to 65 with stable Graves' hyperthyroidism, was used to find distinguishing TCR V-J signatures. According to the paper, TCR Vbeta CDR3 sequencing was carried out on approximately 140 peripheral blood samples, which came from under 50 ophthalmopathy, around 75 hyperthyroidism and roughly 17 progressor patients. Beyond this particular receptor, the publication reports: Most expanded thyroid clonotypes (frequency above 0.001) were also found in blood, which suggests that blood repertoires may mirror thyroid immune responses. In validation, the model predicted progression to ophthalmopathy a median of 6.5 months before onset, with about 71% sensitivity and roughly 72% specificity. Sample size was not statistically predetermined, and blinding of investigators to group allocation was not performed. In cross-validation, a model built on a 13 V-J signature told ophthalmopathy apart from stable hyperthyroidism with 87.88% sensitivity and roughly 81% specificity, and in testing the same model reached 80%/75%.

V loses 4 bases of germline sequence and J loses 7 bases, and the interval between the two ends is 11 bases. The germline V gene (reference sequence) sets CDR1 to SEHNR and CDR2 to FQNEAQ. 13 amino acids form the CDR3, both terminal residues included. Here the CDR3 DNA is all that survives: 39 bases in frame from base 1. Amplification of TCR beta CDR3 regions was carried out from RNA transcripts. The first round of RT-PCR for the TCR CDR3 was performed with the HTBI primer set and the Qiagen OneStep RT-PCR kit. Libraries were constructed in a second round of multiplex PCR, after which size selection and purification were carried out. Sequencing of the libraries was done on an Illumina HiSeq2000 using paired-end 100 bp reads. The paper's data handling went like this. Raw data were processed with SOAPnuke, discarding reads with adapters, uncalled bases, mean Phred below 15, or no exact constant-primer or identifier match. High-quality paired reads were merged with COPE v1.2.5, and unique nucleotide sequences were defined as clonotypes. Clonotypes were aligned to IMGT TRBV, TRBD and TRBJ reference segments using MiTCR v1.1. The analysis included only V-J combinations with a frequency above 0.0001, which together covered roughly 99% of the repertoires. The TCS score was defined as the ratio of F50 (clonal expansion) to E x V (chaos), calculated using BLOSUM62-based TCRdist between CDR3 peptides within each V-J. Welch's t-statistics and random forest reduced roughly 540 V-J features to 13, which were used in a naive Bayes classifier (R e1071). The public reads were reanalyzed by TCRdb: fastp trimming at Q25, MiXCR alignment, in-frame beta chains only. Rows are combined by CDR3 protein, so each entry shows the most common genes and DNA. The V and J calls and clone size come from TCRdb's table, not from the authors' own analysis. The sample table holds hundreds of thousands of distinct CDR3 sequences, of which approximately 14% were seen once. The top ten hold about 14% of the sample.

On this clonotype itself: Its cognate antigen has yet to be identified. It is likely a read error, because the conserved phenylalanine at the end of the CDR3 is missing.

A patient counted as having stable Graves' hyperthyroidism if no progression to ophthalmopathy occurred over 18 months of follow-up. Hyperthyroidism patients were aged 18 to 65 years and newly diagnosed, with disease duration of less than 2 months. Any patient with an uncontrolled infection, another autoimmune disease, pregnancy or lactation was excluded. Diagnoses relied on clinical symptoms, serum thyroxine and TRAb, thyroid ultrasound and orbital computed tomography. PBMCs were isolated from more than 8 ml of fresh peripheral blood by Ficoll-Paque density gradient centrifugation. Total RNA was extracted using Trizol reagent, and RNA quality was assessed on an Agilent 2100 Bioanalyzer.

Sequencing input: blood. The chain employs TRBV7-9 and TRBJ2-1; the D segment could be TRBD1, given 6 matching bases. The sequence was collected from a young woman with Graves' hyperthyroidism. The bases are TGTGCCAGCAGCTCAGGGGCCGGGAATGAGCAGTTCTGC. Its protein reads: CASSSGAGNEQFC.